Below, 9 T cell receptor beta chains from the same sample are listed, as sequenced in a study of cytomegalovirus exposure and HLA in healthy donors. Both 60 Vbeta primers and 13 Jbeta primers went into the PCR. TCRdb keeps only in-frame clones here, not all; method: immunoSEQ multiplex PCR. The repertoire holds more than 70,000 clones, with 75% to 85% as singletons. Sequencing was performed on PBMCs. The receptors were gathered from a man aged 45-65 years in good health and CMV-seropositive.

The CDR3: CASAAGTSGRSNTQYF. DNA of the CDR3: TGTGCCAGCGCCGCCGGGACTAGCGGGAGGTCAAATACGCAGTATTTT. This rearrangement joins TRBV2 to TRBJ2-3, with 15 bases matching TRBD2. Germline CDR1 reads SNHLY; CDR2 reads FYNNEI. CDR3 length equals 16 residues. The J segment lost 7 bases and the V segment lost 8 bases, leaving 10 bases of the junction unmatched.

The chain uses TRBV7-3 and TRBJ2-1; 10 nucleotides agree with TRBD2. J gave up 5 bases and V 0 bases, and 7 bases lay outside the gene matches. This CDR3 has 17 residues. Germline values: CDR1 SGHTA, CDR2 FQGTGA. The CDR3 protein is CASSLTARLAGDNEQFF. For the CDR3, the DNA is TGTGCCAGCAGCTTAACTGCCCGGCTAGCGGGAGACAATGAGCAGTTCTTC.

In DNA, the CDR3 is TGTGCCAGCAGCCCCAGGACAGGGGCGGCGAATAGGTATTCACCCCTCCACTTT. Translated, it gives CASSPRTGAANRYSPLHF. The chain uses TRBV28 and TRBJ1-6; 9 nucleotides line up with TRBD1. Per germline, CDR1 MDHEN and CDR2 SYDVKM. CDR3 size: 18 residues. V gave up 6 bases and J gave up 8 bases; unmatched junction bases: 17.

This chain links TRBV7-2 with TRBJ1-1, with D maybe TRBD1 (5 bases). There are 19 residues in the CDR3. V was clipped by 0 bases and J by 0 bases, with 20 bases between them. Germline V lookup: CDR1 SGHTA, CDR2 FQGNSA. CDR3 sequence: CASSLARWAGMRMNTEAFF. For the CDR3, the DNA is TGTGCCAGCAGCTTAGCAAGATGGGCAGGGATGAGAATGAACACTGAAGCTTTCTTT.

The chain employs TRBV9 and TRBJ2-1; D remains ambiguous. In germline, CDR1 is SGDLS, CDR2 YYNGEE. The length of the CDR3 is 14 residues. Trimming removed 0 bases from V and 5 bases from J, with 9 bases in between. Here the CDR3 reads CASSVEIQNNEQFF. CDR3 in DNA: TGTGCCAGCAGCGTAGAAATTCAGAACAATGAGCAGTTCTTC.

This chain uses TRBV2 with TRBJ2-7; no firm D call. From germline, CDR1 is SNHLY and CDR2 FYNNEI. The length of the CDR3 is 11 residues. Trimming pared 5 bases from V and 7 bases from J, leaving 9 bases between. CDR3: CASSPNREQYF. The CDR3 region has the DNA TGTGCCAGCAGTCCTAATAGAGAGCAGTACTTC.

This clone has just one count. The V call is TRBV6-5, the J call TRBJ2-7, with 7 nucleotides matching TRBD1. The CDR3 runs 15 residues. V trimming: 6 bases; J trimming: 2 bases; junction bases outside the gene matches: 10. Germline values: CDR1 MNHEY, CDR2 SVGAGI. The CDR3 sequence: CASSSVGDSPYEQYF. The DNA for the CDR3 is TGTGCCAGCAGCTCCGTAGGGGACAGTCCCTACGAGCAGTACTTC.

The chain recombines TRBV10-3 with TRBJ2-7; possibly TRBD1 for D (6 bases). Germline CDR1 and CDR2: ENHRY and SYGVKD. V lost 6 bases and J 2 bases, leaving 20 bases between the germline ends. This CDR3 contains 16 residues. The CDR3 coding sequence is TGTGCCATCAGGTCCACGACAGGCCAAGGACCCTACGAGCAGTACTTC. Its translation is CAIRSTTGQGPYEQYF.

This sequence joins TRBV18 and TRBJ2-7, with 9 bases identical to TRBD1. The germline V gene has CDR1 KGHSH and CDR2 LQKENI. CDR3 length: 14 amino acids. Losses at the gene ends were 4 bases for V and 5 bases for J; bases not matched to a gene: 6. The CDR3 region is CASSLYRGRDEQYF. The CDR3 DNA is TGTGCCAGCTCACTGTACAGGGGGCGCGACGAGCAGTACTTC.